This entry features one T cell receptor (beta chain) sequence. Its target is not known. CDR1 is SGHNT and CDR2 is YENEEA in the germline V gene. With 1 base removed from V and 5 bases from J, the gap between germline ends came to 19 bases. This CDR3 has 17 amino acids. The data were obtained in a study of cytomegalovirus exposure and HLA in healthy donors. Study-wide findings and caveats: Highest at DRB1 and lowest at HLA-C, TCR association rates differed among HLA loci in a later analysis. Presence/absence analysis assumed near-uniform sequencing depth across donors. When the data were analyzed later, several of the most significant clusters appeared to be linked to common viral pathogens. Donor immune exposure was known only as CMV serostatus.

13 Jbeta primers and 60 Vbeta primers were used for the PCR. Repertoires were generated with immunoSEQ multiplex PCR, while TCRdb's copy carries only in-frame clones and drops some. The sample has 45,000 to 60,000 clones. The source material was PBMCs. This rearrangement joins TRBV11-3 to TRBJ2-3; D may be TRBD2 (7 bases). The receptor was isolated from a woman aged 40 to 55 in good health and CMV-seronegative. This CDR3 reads CASSLGLGGTLGDTQYF. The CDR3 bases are TGTGCCAGCAGCTTAGGGCTGGGGGGGACACTGGGAGATACGCAGTATTTT. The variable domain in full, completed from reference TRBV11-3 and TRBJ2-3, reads EAGVVQSPRYKIIEKKQPVAFWCNPISGHNTLYWYLQNLGQGPELLIRYENEEAVDDSQLPKDRFSAERLKGVDSTLKIQPAELGDSAVYLCASSLGLGGTLGDTQYFGPGTRLTVL.